A single sample gave rise to the 28 T cell receptor beta chains below, sequenced in a study of control samples from healthy donors and cancer patients (dated by TCRdb to 2019 to 2021). The method behind the library was the immunoSEQ multiplex PCR assay. In its TCRdb copy, this immuneACCESS table keeps in-frame sequences only and misses some clones. Where compared with another copy, unresolved V genes explain less than half of these, and the others have no known cause. Within this sample are 140,000 or so clones, with 75% to 95% of them counted one time only. Jointly, the top ten make up approximately 3.2% of the sample. The source material was blood. The receptors were gathered from a man aged 25 to 40 in good health.

The rearrangement joins TRBV30 to TRBJ2-5, with D uncertain. Germline CDR1 GTSNPN, CDR2 SVGIG (reference sequence). V lost 1 base to trimming and J lost 3 bases, with 6 bases between them. CDR3 length equals 12 residues. As DNA, the CDR3 is TGTGCCTGGAGTGGGACCGAAGAGACCCAGTACTTC. Amino acids: CAWSGTEETQYF.

The chain has TRBV2 and TRBJ1-1; D unclear. CDR1 and CDR2 from the germline V gene are SNHLY and FYNNEI. CDR3 length: 12 residues. Deletions cut 7 bases from V and 1 base from J, with 7 bases between. The CDR3 region is CASTFRNTEAFF. Written as DNA, the CDR3 is TGTGCCAGCACCTTCAGGAACACTGAAGCTTTCTTT. Full variable domain (remainder filled in from reference TRBV2 and TRBJ1-1): EPEVTQTPSHQVTQMGQEVILRCVPISNHLYFYWYRQILGQKVEFLVSFYNNEISEKSEIFDDQFSVERPDGSNFTLKIRSTKLEDSAMYFCASTFRNTEAFFGQGTRLTVV.

This chain uses TRBV7-2 with TRBJ2-1; D is unresolved. Trimming pared 3 bases from V and 3 bases from J, leaving 6 bases between. This CDR3 region has 13 residues. Germline V gives CDR1 SGHTA, CDR2 FQGNSA. This CDR3 reads CASSFMSYNEQFF. The CDR3 DNA follows: TGTGCCAGCAGCTTTATGAGCTACAATGAGCAGTTCTTC. Supplemented by reference TRBV7-2 and TRBJ2-1, the full variable domain reads GAGVSQSPSNKVTEKGKDVELRCDPISGHTALYWYRQSLGQGLEFLIYFQGNSAPDKSGLPSDRFSAERTGGSVSTLTIQRTQQEDSAVYLCASSFMSYNEQFFGPGTRLTVL.

This clone was picked up one time. The chain has TRBV7-9 and TRBJ2-2; 8 bases are shared with TRBD1. Trimming removed 4 bases from V and 7 bases from J; junction bases left unmatched: 5. CDR1 is SEHNR and CDR2 is FQNEAQ in the germline V gene (reference sequence). The CDR3 spans 14 residues. The DNA of the CDR3 is TGTGCCAGCAGCTCCCTCGGACAGGGCGGGGAGCTGTTTTTT. Amino acids: CASSSLGQGGELFF.

The chain carries TRBV5-1 and TRBJ1-2; no clear D. Germline CDR1 SGHRS, CDR2 YFSETQ. This CDR3 has 16 residues. V was shortened by 0 bases and J by 3 bases, with 15 bases between the two germline ends. CDR3 DNA sequence: TGCGCCAGCAGCTTGGAGGCTGCCAGCGGGTACTATGGCTACACCTTC. This translates into CASSLEAASGYYGYTF. Filled out from reference TRBV5-1 and TRBJ1-2, the complete variable domain reads KAGVTQTPRYLIKTRGQQVTLSCSPISGHRSVSWYQQTPGQGLQFLFEYFSETQRNKGNFPGRFSGRQFSNSRSEMNVSTLELGDSALYLCASSLEAASGYYGYTFGSGTRLTVV.

This chain links TRBV10-3 with TRBJ1-6, with 9 bases aligning to TRBD1. CDR1 ENHRY and CDR2 SYGVKD come from the germline V gene. This CDR3 comprises 17 residues. The V gene end was trimmed by 0 bases and the J gene end by 7 bases; junction bases not matched to a gene: 7. The CDR3 loop is CAISESKGDRENSPLHF. CDR3 bases: TGTGCCATCAGTGAGTCTAAGGGGGACAGGGAGAATTCACCCCTCCACTTT.

The chain is built from TRBV7-2 and TRBJ2-1, with 16 bases fitting TRBD2. V trimming: 4 bases; J trimming: 7 bases; junction bases outside the gene matches: 1. Germline lookup yields CDR1 SGHTA and CDR2 FQGNSA. This CDR3 region has 15 residues. The DNA for the CDR3 is TGTGCCAGCAGCTCGGGACTAGCGGGGGGGAATGAGCAGTTCTTC. Its protein product is CASSSGLAGGNEQFF.

To note about this clone: Other nucleotide sequences from this sample produce the same CDR3. This chain links TRBV5-1 with TRBJ1-5; TRBD1 aligns across 9 bases. This CDR3 has 16 amino acids. Germline CDR1 reads SGHRS; CDR2 reads YFSETQ. J was trimmed by 2 bases and V by 0 bases; bases with no gene match: 3. The DNA for the CDR3 is TGCGCCAGCAGCTTGGGGGACAGGGAGGGCAATCAGCCCCAGCATTTT. It yields the protein CASSLGDREGNQPQHF.

This chain links TRBV7-9 with TRBJ1-1; D not resolved. The germline V gene encodes CDR1 SEHNR and CDR2 FQNEAQ (reference sequence). The V end lost 5 bases, the J end lost 7 bases, and 8 bases lay between the germline ends. The length of the CDR3 is 11 residues. DNA for the CDR3: TGTGCCAGCAGCCGGGAACATGAAGCTTTCTTT. Protein: CASSREHEAFF.

The V gene is TRBV4-2, the J gene TRBJ2-2; a possible D gene is TRBD2 (5 bases). The CDR3 contains 17 residues. Deletions cut 0 bases from V and 4 bases from J, with 15 bases between. Germline CDR1 and CDR2: LGHNA and YNFKEQ. The CDR3 region has the DNA TGTGCCAGCAGCCAAGATTTTCGGACTTCGCTCACCGGGGAGCTGTTTTTT. Translating gives CASSQDFRTSLTGELFF.

This clone was seen a single time. The genes are TRBV5-6 and TRBJ2-1, with D perhaps matching TRBD2 (5 bases). The CDR3 loop spans 16 amino acids. Deletions cut 4 bases from V and 1 base from J, with 15 bases between. Germline V lookup: CDR1 SGHDT, CDR2 YYEEEE. The CDR3 DNA is TGTGCCAGCAGCCCGCGACTACTTAGGTCCTACAATGAGCAGTTCTTC. Encoded protein: CASSPRLLRSYNEQFF.

The chain uses TRBV9 and TRBJ2-7; 9 bases match TRBD2. The ends lost 3 bases at V and 2 bases at J; junction bases unmatched: 3. This CDR3 has 14 residues. Looked up from germline, CDR1 is SGDLS and CDR2 is YYNGEE. The CDR3 region has the DNA TGTGCCAGCAGCGGCGGGGGGGCCCCCTACGAGCAGTACTTC. Its protein product is CASSGGGAPYEQYF.

The chain recombines TRBV7-3 with TRBJ2-1; D not resolved. CDR1 and CDR2 (germline): SGHTA, FQGTGA. Deletions cut 3 bases from V and 4 bases from J, with 4 bases between. The CDR3 loop spans 12 amino acids. The CDR3 bases are TGTGCCAGCAGCTTTAAATACAATGAGCAGTTCTTC. It specifies CASSFKYNEQFF.

The chain links TRBV19 to TRBJ1-5; 8 nucleotides agree with TRBD1. CDR1 is LNHDA, CDR2 SQIVND, per germline (reference sequence). J gave up 6 bases and V 3 bases, and 16 bases lay outside the gene matches. This CDR3 is 18 amino acids long. CDR3 residues: CASSIKAGGAGGSQPQHF. The CDR3 coding sequence is TGTGCCAGTAGTATTAAGGCAGGGGGCGCAGGAGGTTCTCAGCCCCAGCATTTT.

The gene calls are TRBV27 and TRBJ2-7; D gene ambiguous. Germline lookup yields CDR1 MNHEY and CDR2 SMNVEV (reference sequence). Trimming removed 5 bases from V and 3 bases from J, with 8 bases in between. The CDR3 extends over 12 amino acids. The CDR3 reads CASSLLGYEQYF. The CDR3 DNA reads as TGTGCCAGCAGTCTCCTGGGCTACGAGCAGTACTTC.

This chain uses TRBV11-2 with TRBJ1-6; 7 bases line up with TRBD1. The ends lost 4 bases at V and 5 bases at J; junction bases unmatched: 2. Germline V gene data show CDR1 as SGHAT and CDR2 as FQNNGV. The CDR3 sequence is 14 residues long. This CDR3 is CASSYTGDNSPLHF. Here the CDR3 DNA reads TGTGCCAGCAGCTATACAGGGGATAATTCACCCCTCCACTTT.

V usage is TRBV11-2 and J usage is TRBJ2-3, with D perhaps TRBD2 (7 bases). V was shortened by 4 bases and J by 3 bases, with 17 bases between the two germline ends. The CDR3 has 16 residues. Germline V CDR1 and CDR2: SGHAT, FQNNGV. The chain's CDR3 is CASSSLGGAGTDTQYF. The CDR3 coding sequence is TGTGCCAGCAGCTCCCTAGGGGGGGCGGGTACAGATACGCAGTATTTT.

This clone has more than one count but fewer than ten. The rearrangement uses TRBV5-1 and TRBJ1-5; no clear D. Germline V gives CDR1 SGHRS, CDR2 YFSETQ. The length of the CDR3 is 13 residues. Deletions cut 0 bases from V and 3 bases from J, with 4 bases between. The chain's CDR3 is CASSLEPNQPQHF. Written as DNA, the CDR3 is TGCGCCAGCAGCTTGGAGCCCAATCAGCCCCAGCATTTT.

The chain employs TRBV5-8 and TRBJ2-1; TRBD2 matches at 12 bases. J lost 3 bases, V lost 4 bases, and 2 bases had no gene match. The CDR3 is 15 amino acids. Germline-derived CDR1 and CDR2 are SGHTS and YDEGEE. CDR3 amino acids: CASSGLAGNYNEQFF. The CDR3 nucleotides are TGTGCCAGCAGCGGACTAGCGGGGAACTACAATGAGCAGTTCTTC.

The rearrangement joins TRBV25-1 to TRBJ1-4; TRBD1 aligns across 9 bases. Unmatched junction bases numbered 8, after V lost 2 bases and J lost 4 bases. This CDR3 comprises 17 residues. Germline lookup yields CDR1 MGHDK and CDR2 SYGVNS. This CDR3 is CASSEPWTGENNEKLFF. DNA for the CDR3: TGTGCCAGCAGTGAACCCTGGACAGGGGAGAATAATGAAAAACTGTTTTTT.

This clone showed up just once. The J gene is TRBJ1-2, the V gene TRBV7-8; D gene unclear. CDR3 length equals 17 residues. Germline V gene lookup returns CDR1 SGHVS and CDR2 FQNEAQ. V was cut by 2 bases and J by 0 bases, with 16 bases left in between. The CDR3 here is CASSLHRRLNTNYGYTF. The CDR3 DNA is TGTGCCAGCAGCTTACATCGGAGGCTAAATACTAACTATGGCTACACCTTC.

The chain recombines TRBV19 with TRBJ1-6; unclear D gene. Trimming stripped 4 bases from V and 7 bases from J, with 5 bases between. This CDR3 has 12 residues. The V gene's germline CDR1 is LNHDA and CDR2 SQIVND (reference sequence). The CDR3 coding sequence is TGTGCCAGTAGTACAAGAAATTCACCCCTCCACTTT. As protein: CASSTRNSPLHF.

The chain is built from TRBV7-6 and TRBJ2-1, with D unresolved. Germline V lookup: CDR1 SGHVS, CDR2 FNYEAQ. The CDR3 loop spans 15 amino acids. V was pared by 5 bases and J by 1 base, with 12 bases between. The CDR3 nucleotides are TGTGCCAGCAGCCCGATGACCCAGTCCTACAATGAGCAGTTCTTC. Translated, it gives CASSPMTQSYNEQFF.

This clone has just one count. This chain links TRBV19 with TRBJ1-1; D unclear. This CDR3 region has 15 residues. Trimming removed 5 bases from V and 5 bases from J, with 18 bases in between. In germline, CDR1 is LNHDA, CDR2 SQIVND (reference sequence). The CDR3 DNA reads TGTGCCAGTAGTCTTGGAGGGAGGGTATTTACTGAAGCTTTCTTT. Protein sequence: CASSLGGRVFTEAFF. The whole variable domain, remainder taken from reference TRBV19 and TRBJ1-1, is DGGITQSPKYLFRKEGQNVTLSCEQNLNHDAMYWYRQDPGQGLRLIYYSQIVNDFQKGDIAEGYSVSREKKESFPLTVTSAQKNPTAFYLCASSLGGRVFTEAFFGQGTRLTVV.

This chain uses TRBV28 with TRBJ1-4; tentatively, D is TRBD1 (5 bases). Trimming took off 1 base at V and 7 bases at J, with 16 bases between the two ends. The CDR3 covers 16 residues. CDR1 is MDHEN and CDR2 is SYDVKM in the germline V gene. This chain's CDR3 is CASSLSGGSSTEKLFF. The CDR3 coding sequence is TGTGCCAGCAGTTTATCGGGGGGGTCTTCGACTGAAAAACTGTTTTTT.

The CDR3 sequence is CASSQTVSGSGANVLTF. DNA for the CDR3: TGTGCCAGCTCACAGACGGTCTCTGGGTCTGGGGCCAACGTCCTGACTTTC. The chain joins TRBV18 to TRBJ2-6; D is unclear. The CDR3 spans 17 residues. From germline, CDR1 is KGHSH and CDR2 LQKENI. Deletions cut 4 bases from V and 1 base from J, with 14 bases between.

The V call is TRBV11-2, the J call TRBJ1-3; no clear D gene. The V gene lost 7 bases and the J gene lost 0 bases, with 4 bases spanning the gap. The CDR3 sequence is 12 residues long. Germline V CDR1 and CDR2: SGHAT, FQNNGV. CDR3 sequence: CASTPSGNTIYF. The CDR3 DNA reads TGTGCCAGCACCCCCTCTGGAAACACCATATATTTT.

J is TRBJ1-4 and V is TRBV27, with TRBD1 as a possible D gene (6 bases). V was clipped by 5 bases and J by 5 bases, with 12 bases between them. The CDR3 extends over 14 amino acids. Germline V lookup: CDR1 MNHEY, CDR2 SMNVEV (reference sequence). The CDR3 DNA is TGTGCCAGCAGTCCTCGGGGGGCCAATGAAAAACTGTTTTTT. This encodes CASSPRGANEKLFF. Looking up the rest from reference TRBV27 and TRBJ1-4 gives the full variable domain: EAQVTQNPRYLITVTGKKLTVTCSQNMNHEYMSWYRQDPGLGLRQIYYSMNVEVTDKGDVPEGYKVSRKEKRNFPLILESPSPNQTSLYFCASSPRGANEKLFFGSGTQLSVL.